Below are 11 T cell receptor beta chains sequenced from a single sample in a study of blood T cell repertoires in COVID-19. The data were produced by immunoSEQ multiplex PCR, yet TCRdb's version contains in-frame clones alone and is incomplete. The data hold roughly 200,000 clones, with 84% observed a single time. Sample: peripheral blood. The receptor source for this set is a woman in her 70s with active or convalescent COVID-19.

This chain uses TRBV6-2 or TRBV6-3 with TRBJ2-7, with 10 bases identical to TRBD2. Germline assignment: CDR1 MNHEY and CDR2 SVGEGT. Losses at the gene ends were 5 bases for V and 6 bases for J; bases not matched to a gene: 4. This CDR3 comprises 13 residues. The CDR3 nucleotides read TGTGCCAGCAGTCAGGGGACTAGCGTCGAGCAGTACTTC. Translation gives CASSQGTSVEQYF.

The rearrangement uses TRBV7-9 and TRBJ2-1; 11 positions agree with TRBD1. CDR3 size: 16 residues. The germline gives CDR1 SEHNR, CDR2 FQNEAQ (reference sequence). V trimming: 0 bases; J trimming: 10 bases; junction bases outside the gene matches: 8. The CDR3 loop reads CASSLAVGQGAREQFF. The DNA for the CDR3 is TGTGCCAGCAGCTTAGCCGTCGGACAGGGGGCTAGGGAGCAGTTCTTC.

The chain's CDR3 is CASSEDFEQFF. The CDR3 DNA sequence: TGTGCCAGCAGTGAAGACTTCGAGCAGTTCTTC. The chain has TRBV2 and TRBJ2-1; D is unclear. The CDR3 loop spans 11 amino acids. Germline assignment: CDR1 SNHLY and CDR2 FYNNEI. With 1 base removed from V and 10 bases from J, the gap between germline ends came to 5 bases. Supplemented by reference TRBV2 and TRBJ2-1, the full variable domain reads EPEVTQTPSHQVTQMGQEVILRCVPISNHLYFYWYRQILGQKVEFLVSFYNNEISEKSEIFDDQFSVERPDGSNFTLKIRSTKLEDSAMYFCASSEDFEQFFGPGTRLTVL.

V is TRBV18 and J is TRBJ2-1, with 10 bases matching TRBD2. Germline loops: CDR1 KGHSH, CDR2 LQKENI. This CDR3 is built from 17 residues. The V gene end was trimmed by 0 bases and the J gene end by 5 bases; junction bases not matched to a gene: 7. The DNA of the CDR3 is TGTGCCAGCTCACCACCATCCTCCCTAGCGGGGGACAATGAGCAGTTCTTC. This gives the protein CASSPPSSLAGDNEQFF. Full variable domain (missing parts from reference TRBV18 and TRBJ2-1): NAGVMQNPRHLVRRRGQEARLRCSPMKGHSHVYWYRQLPEEGLKFMVYLQKENIIDESGMPKERFSAEFPKEGPSILRIQQVVRGDSAAYFCASSPPSSLAGDNEQFFGPGTRLTVL.

This clone is a singleton in its sample. The chain joins TRBV7-3 to TRBJ2-2; D not certain. The CDR3 is made up of 14 amino acids. V lost 2 bases and J 8 bases, leaving 12 bases between the germline ends. CDR1 is SGHTA and CDR2 is FQGTGA in the germline V gene. The CDR3 here is CASSLGSGTGELFF. For the CDR3, the DNA is TGTGCCAGCAGCTTAGGTTCAGGAACTGGGGAGCTGTTTTTT.

V usage is TRBV25-1 and J usage is TRBJ2-5, with TRBD1 identical over 9 bases. The CDR3 has 13 residues. Germline lookup yields CDR1 MGHDK and CDR2 SYGVNS. V gave up 5 bases and J gave up 5 bases; unmatched junction bases: 3. The CDR3 here is CASSTGGAETQYF. The CDR3 bases are TGTGCCAGCAGTACAGGGGGCGCTGAGACCCAGTACTTC.

The chain combines TRBV4-1 with TRBJ2-7; D gene unclear. Germline V CDR1 and CDR2: MGHRA, YSYEKL. The CDR3 is 13 residues long. The V end was cut by 1 base, the J end by 1 base, with 5 bases between. The CDR3 protein is CASSQGLSYEQYF. The CDR3 DNA sequence: TGCGCCAGCAGCCAAGGACTTTCCTACGAGCAGTACTTC.

This clone was seen once. The rearrangement links TRBV2 to TRBJ2-1; 11 positions agree with TRBD2. The germline V gene encodes CDR1 SNHLY and CDR2 FYNNEI. After removal of 6 bases from V and 6 bases from J, the junction contained 4 bases not matched to a gene. The CDR3 has 14 residues. This chain's CDR3 is CASRLAGVSNEQFF. The CDR3 DNA is TGTGCCAGCAGACTAGCGGGAGTGAGCAATGAGCAGTTCTTC.

J is TRBJ2-7 and V is TRBV3-1 (or the pseudogene TRBV3-2); 10 bases fit TRBD2. From germline, CDR1 is LGHDT and CDR2 YNNKEL (reference sequence). The V segment lost 1 base and the J segment 2 bases; nucleotides outside the gene matches: 2. This CDR3 contains 15 residues. The CDR3 protein is CASSQVSGRAYEQYF. In DNA form, the CDR3 reads TGTGCCAGCAGCCAAGTGAGCGGGAGGGCCTACGAGCAGTACTTC.

The chain carries TRBV19 and TRBJ2-3; no reliable D call. In germline, CDR1 is LNHDA, CDR2 SQIVND (reference sequence). The CDR3 is made up of 14 amino acids. With 2 bases removed from V and 2 bases from J, the gap between germline ends came to 8 bases. CDR3 sequence: CASSISAVTDTQYF. The DNA for the CDR3 is TGTGCCAGTAGTATATCCGCGGTCACAGATACGCAGTATTTT.

The chain combines TRBV15 with TRBJ2-6; maybe TRBD2 (5 bases). The germline V gene encodes CDR1 LNHNV and CDR2 YYDKDF (reference sequence). Trimming stripped 0 bases from V and 2 bases from J, with 5 bases between. The CDR3 consists of 15 residues. As DNA, the CDR3 is TGTGCCACCAGCAGAGAGCGGGCTGGGGCCAACGTCCTGACTTTC. Protein: CATSRERAGANVLTF.